The entry below describes one TCR beta chain. This CDR3 contains 15 residues. The J segment lost 3 bases and the V segment lost 5 bases, leaving 5 bases of the junction unmatched. Germline V gives CDR1 SGHNT, CDR2 YYREEE (reference sequence). This entry belongs to a study of blood T cell repertoires in COVID-19. Across the study: Collection of acute and convalescent COVID-19 samples took place in the United States, Italy and Spain. From T cells, B-cell-depleted T cells, or PBMCs came the material, which was cDNA or gDNA.

Recovery meant two consecutive negative NP/OP PCR tests, professional clearance, or resolved symptoms. In the original analysis: Nucleated cell counts were estimated from reference gene primer amplification. Measured with immunoSEQ multiplex PCR; TCRdb has only the in-frame clones, and not every one. The V and J calls and the clone size are those of that table, but D and trimming were determined from the DNA. The data contain more than 110,000 clones, around 73% of them singletons. The chain couples TRBV5-4 to TRBJ2-2; 9 nucleotides line up with TRBD1. The receptor comes from a woman aged 45-60 years who had recovered from COVID-19. Input material: PBMCs or T cells enriched from blood (not recorded which). The CDR3 protein is CASSPRQGDTGELFF. The CDR3 nucleotides are TGTGCCAGCAGTCCGAGACAGGGGGACACCGGGGAGCTGTTTTTT.